The next 29 T cell receptor beta chains were all read from a single sample in a study of cytomegalovirus exposure and HLA in healthy donors. This PCR relied on a set of 60 Vbeta primers and 13 Jbeta primers. Only in-frame clones appear in the TCRdb table, and some are missing; sequencing was by immunoSEQ multiplex PCR. Seen here are some 190,000 clones, 80% observed once, and the top ten hold about 1.3%. The sample taken for sequencing was PBMCs. These receptor sequences come from a girl aged 10 to 17 in good health and CMV-seropositive.

This chain links TRBV5-6 with TRBJ2-7, with TRBD2 matching over 7 bases. V dropped 1 base and J dropped 6; count of bases not matched to a gene: 10. The CDR3 runs to 15 residues. CDR1 is SGHDT and CDR2 is YYEEEE in the germline V gene. In DNA, the CDR3 is TGTGCCAGCAGCTTGAGACGGACTAGGAATTTCGAGCAGTACTTC. It encodes CASSLRRTRNFEQYF.

V is TRBV10-3 and J is TRBJ2-7; perhaps TRBD2 as D (6 bases). The CDR3 totals 17 residues. The germline gives CDR1 ENHRY, CDR2 SYGVKD. The V end lost 2 bases, the J end lost 2 bases, and 19 bases lay between the germline ends. The CDR3 DNA reads as TGTGCCATCAGTGAGGTCGGAGGGGCAAGTATCCCCTACGAGCAGTACTTC. Its translation: CAISEVGGASIPYEQYF.

V usage is TRBV19 and J usage is TRBJ1-3; no clear D. This CDR3 has 14 amino acids. Germline V gene sequence: CDR1 LNHDA, CDR2 SQIVND (reference sequence). V was shortened by 4 bases and J by 4 bases, with 11 bases between the two germline ends. The CDR3 loop is CASSKGAGGNTIYF. CDR3 nucleotide sequence: TGTGCCAGTAGTAAAGGAGCGGGAGGAAACACCATATATTTT.

V gene TRBV4-3 combines with J gene TRBJ2-7; D unclear. Trimming cost V 3 bases and J 0 bases, with 3 bases left between them. There are 12 residues in the CDR3. Germline CDR1 LGHNA, CDR2 YSLEER. CDR3 loop: CASSHNSYEQYF. The CDR3 DNA follows: TGCGCCAGCAGCCACAACTCCTACGAGCAGTACTTC.

The chain is built from TRBV7-3 and TRBJ2-5, with 11 bases that match TRBD1. Germline lookup yields CDR1 SGHTA and CDR2 FQGTGA. After removal of 5 bases from V and 4 bases from J, the junction contained 6 bases not matched to a gene. The CDR3 runs to 15 residues. This chain's CDR3 is CASSTGQGAGETQYF. CDR3 in DNA: TGTGCCAGCAGCACCGGACAGGGGGCAGGAGAGACCCAGTACTTC.

V and J are TRBV4-2 and TRBJ2-3; TRBD2 agrees at 13 bases. Germline V gives CDR1 LGHNA, CDR2 YNFKEQ. This CDR3 region has 19 residues. J was trimmed by 6 bases and V by 4 bases; bases with no gene match: 16. This chain's CDR3 is CASSRPGLAGDFRADTQYF. CDR3 coding DNA: TGTGCCAGCAGCCGCCCCGGACTAGCGGGAGATTTCCGGGCTGATACGCAGTATTTT.

The gene calls are TRBV7-9 and TRBJ2-3, with TRBD1 matching 7 bases. The junction had 14 bases not matched to a gene; V was cut back by 1 base and J by 1 base. This CDR3 is 19 amino acids long. CDR1 and CDR2 from the germline V gene are SEHNR and FQNEAQ (reference sequence). DNA of the CDR3: TGTGCCAGCAGCTTAGGCTCTTTTAAGGGGGCGGCTGGCACAGATACGCAGTATTTT. It translates to CASSLGSFKGAAGTDTQYF.

The chain links TRBV5-1 to TRBJ1-5; D call uncertain. The germline V and J ends were trimmed by 0 bases and 0 bases, with 7 bases remaining between them. The V gene's germline CDR1 is SGHRS and CDR2 YFSETQ. The CDR3 runs 15 residues. The CDR3: CASSLVGASNQPQHF. As DNA, the CDR3 is TGCGCCAGCAGCTTGGTAGGAGCTAGCAATCAGCCCCAGCATTTT.

The chain couples TRBV7-2 to TRBJ2-1, with 7 bases fitting TRBD2. V lost 1 base and J lost 0; bases outside the gene matches: 9. The CDR3 runs to 18 residues. From germline, CDR1 is SGHTA and CDR2 FQGNSA. The CDR3 is CASSLVGGTIDSYNEQFF. CDR3 DNA: TGTGCCAGCAGCTTAGTGGGCGGGACTATCGACTCCTACAATGAGCAGTTCTTC.

The CDR3 coding sequence is TGTGCCAGCAGTACCGACAGGGGGAACACTGAAGCTTTCTTT. The encoded protein is CASSTDRGNTEAFF. V is TRBV27 and J is TRBJ1-1; 8 nucleotides align to TRBD1. Looked up from germline, CDR1 is MNHEY and CDR2 is SMNVEV (reference sequence). V gave up 5 bases and J gave up 1 base; unmatched junction bases: 3. The CDR3 is 14 residues long.

J is TRBJ1-2 and V is TRBV28; 8 bases fit TRBD1. The germline gives CDR1 MDHEN, CDR2 SYDVKM. This CDR3 is 14 amino acids long. Germline trimming cut 7 bases from V and 7 bases from J; bases unmatched to any gene: 11. Here the CDR3 DNA reads TGTGCCAGCAACCCGGCAGGGACAGGACGTGGCTACACCTTC. Its protein is CASNPAGTGRGYTF.

Worth noting for this clone: Mismatch with germline at one junction end may stem from a read error. DNA for the CDR3: TGTGCCAGCAGTGAATATGAGGGGAGGGGAAACTCTGGCTACACCTTC. It translates to CASSEYEGRGNSGYTF. The rearrangement uses TRBV25-1 and TRBJ1-2, with D perhaps matching TRBD1 (5 bases). The germline gives CDR1 MGHDK, CDR2 SYGVNS. There are 16 residues in the CDR3.

The chain combines TRBV5-1 with TRBJ2-7; 11 nucleotides line up with TRBD1. V trimming: 5 bases; J trimming: 5 bases; junction bases outside the gene matches: 6. Per germline, CDR1 SGHRS and CDR2 YFSETQ. There are 14 residues in the CDR3. The DNA for the CDR3 is TGCGCCAGCAGAGGACAGGGGGCGTATCACGAGCAGTACTTC. It specifies CASRGQGAYHEQYF.

The genes are TRBV15 and TRBJ2-5, with 9 bases matching TRBD1. Gene TRBJ2-7 matches the end of the DNA better, so the J call may be wrong. The CDR3 spans 15 residues. The V gene's germline CDR1 is LNHNV and CDR2 YYDKDF (reference sequence). CDR3 sequence reads: CATSSLGTGFHEQYF. The CDR3 DNA is TGTGCCACCAGCAGCCTCGGGACAGGGTTCCACGAGCAGTACTTC.

V is TRBV5-4 and J is TRBJ2-5; D is uncertain. The CDR3 has 14 residues. Per the germline V gene, CDR1 is SGHNT and CDR2 is YYREEE (reference sequence). V gave up 0 bases and J gave up 2 bases, with 8 bases separating them. DNA for the CDR3: TGTGCCAGCAGCTTGGAGCCTAGGCAAGAGACCCAGTACTTC. It codes for CASSLEPRQETQYF.

The chain joins TRBV30 to TRBJ1-5, with 9 bases fitting TRBD1. Per germline, CDR1 GTSNPN and CDR2 SVGIG (reference sequence). This CDR3 has 14 amino acids. The V gene end was trimmed by 5 bases and the J gene end by 4 bases; junction bases not matched to a gene: 6. The CDR3 coding sequence is TGTGCCTGGGGAACAGGGGGCTTAAATCAGCCCCAGCATTTT. Translated, it gives CAWGTGGLNQPQHF.

The chain links TRBV19 to TRBJ2-5, with unresolved D. Germline assignment: CDR1 LNHDA and CDR2 SQIVND (reference sequence). Trimming pared 6 bases from V and 5 bases from J, leaving 10 bases between. This CDR3 comprises 12 residues. The CDR3 coding sequence is TGTGCCAGTAGCCAGGTCCCGGAGACCCAGTACTTC. Residues: CASSQVPETQYF.

This chain uses TRBV6-5 with TRBJ2-7, with TRBD2 identical over 7 bases. The V gene end was trimmed by 6 bases and the J gene end by 2 bases; junction bases not matched to a gene: 7. The CDR3 loop spans 14 amino acids. The germline V gene encodes CDR1 MNHEY and CDR2 SVGAGI. CDR3 DNA: TGTGCCAGCAGCCCAAGCGGGATCCCCTACGAGCAGTACTTC. Its translation: CASSPSGIPYEQYF.

This chain links TRBV4-1 with TRBJ2-7; 12 bases align to TRBD2. This CDR3 has 16 residues. Germline trimming cut 4 bases from V and 0 bases from J; bases unmatched to any gene: 4. The germline gives CDR1 MGHRA, CDR2 YSYEKL. The CDR3 is CASSLMTSGSSYEQYF. CDR3 bases: TGCGCCAGCAGCCTCATGACTAGCGGGAGCTCCTACGAGCAGTACTTC.

In DNA form, the CDR3 reads TGTGCCAGCAGCCCCGTGGTAGCGGGAGTCTACGAGCAGTACTTC. Amino acids: CASSPVVAGVYEQYF. V is TRBV7-2 and J is TRBJ2-7, with 9 bases fitting TRBD2. Germline CDR1 SGHTA, CDR2 FQGNSA. The ends lost 5 bases at V and 3 bases at J; junction bases unmatched: 8. The CDR3 is 15 amino acids.

The chain recombines TRBV13 with TRBJ2-1; 8 nucleotides match TRBD1. This CDR3 has 11 residues. Germline V gene lookup returns CDR1 PRHDT and CDR2 FYEKMQ (reference sequence). V shed 6 bases, J shed 12 bases, and the junction held 4 bases outside the gene matches. The CDR3 bases are TGTGCCAGCAGTTTTGACAGGGGGCAGTTCTTC. It encodes CASSFDRGQFF.

This chain uses TRBV6-6 with TRBJ1-1; 8 positions agree with TRBD1. The CDR3 contains 16 residues. Trimming at V came to 2 bases and at J to 4 bases, leaving 9 bases not matched to a gene. CDR1 and CDR2 from the germline V gene are MNHNY and SVGAGI (reference sequence). This chain's CDR3 is CASSYPSDRGVTEAFF. CDR3 sequence (DNA): TGTGCCAGCAGTTACCCGAGTGACAGGGGTGTCACTGAAGCTTTCTTT.

This clone has only one observation. J is TRBJ1-1 and V is TRBV5-1; TRBD1 aligns across 8 bases. CDR3 length equals 13 residues. V trimming: 1 base; J trimming: 7 bases; junction bases outside the gene matches: 3. Germline V CDR1 and CDR2: SGHRS, YFSETQ. CDR3 sequence (DNA): TGCGCCAGCAGCTTGCACAGGGGGGATGAAGCTTTCTTT. This encodes CASSLHRGDEAFF.

This chain connects TRBV2 to TRBJ2-7; 11 bases are a match to TRBD2. The CDR3 loop spans 15 amino acids. Germline V gene sequence: CDR1 SNHLY, CDR2 FYNNEI. Losses at the gene ends were 6 bases for V and 7 bases for J; bases not matched to a gene: 11. In DNA form, the CDR3 reads TGTGCCAGCAGGGCCGGGACTAGCGGCGTCTGGGAGCAGTACTTC. Protein: CASRAGTSGVWEQYF.

V is TRBV7-9 and J is TRBJ1-2; D remains ambiguous. CDR1 is SEHNR and CDR2 is FQNEAQ in the germline V gene (reference sequence). The V gene lost 0 bases and the J gene lost 4 bases, with 9 bases spanning the gap. This CDR3 has 14 residues. The CDR3: CASSLASFSYGYTF. CDR3 DNA: TGTGCCAGCAGCTTAGCGTCCTTCAGCTATGGCTACACCTTC.

This chain links TRBV7-9 with TRBJ2-1; TRBD2 matches at 13 bases. Germline values: CDR1 SEHNR, CDR2 FQNEAQ (reference sequence). V was pared by 5 bases and J by 6 bases, with 7 bases of the junction left unmatched. This CDR3 has 16 residues. The CDR3 nucleotides read TGTGCCAGCAGCACACTACTAGCGGGAGGGTCCAATGAGCAGTTCTTC. This codes for CASSTLLAGGSNEQFF.

This rearrangement joins TRBV19 to TRBJ1-5; no clear D gene. Germline V gene data show CDR1 as LNHDA and CDR2 as SQIVND (reference sequence). The CDR3 totals 13 residues. The germline V and J ends were trimmed by 3 bases and 5 bases, with 8 bases remaining between them. Here the CDR3 DNA reads TGTGCCAGTAGTATTGGAGGGCATCAGCCCCAGCATTTT. Amino acids: CASSIGGHQPQHF.

This chain links TRBV12-5 with TRBJ1-1; TRBD1 agrees at 7 bases. This CDR3 region has 15 residues. Germline V gene data show CDR1 as LGHNT and CDR2 as FRNRAP. V lost 4 bases to trimming and J lost 1 base; unmatched junction nucleotides: 6. The CDR3 loop is CASGSDRKGNTEAFF. CDR3 sequence (DNA): TGTGCTAGTGGTTCGGACAGGAAGGGGAACACTGAAGCTTTCTTT.

V gene TRBV29-1 combines with J gene TRBJ1-2, with D tentatively TRBD1 (6 bases). Germline V CDR1 and CDR2: SQVTM, ANQGSEA. Trimming removed 7 bases at V and 2 bases at J, with 14 bases between. The CDR3 consists of 13 residues. DNA of the CDR3: TGCAGCGCACGACAGGACTCCAACTATGGCTACACCTTC. Amino acids: CSARQDSNYGYTF. Full variable domain (rest looked up from reference TRBV29-1 and TRBJ1-2): SAVISQKPSRDICQRGTSLTIQCQVDSQVTMMFWYRQQPGQSLTLIATANQGSEATYESGFVIDKFPISRPNLTFSTLTVSNMSPEDSSIYLCSARQDSNYGYTFGSGTRLTVV.